The present T cell receptor beta chain was sequenced within a study of response to subunit inactivated influenza vaccine. Study results and caveats: Researchers suggested that each seasonal influenza vaccination recruits few new T cells.

CDR3 size: 15 residues. Germline loops: CDR1 MNHEY, CDR2 SMNVEV (reference sequence). The trim removed 8 bases at V and 12 bases at J, leaving 14 bases unmatched. MiXCR was run by TCRdb on the RT-PCR reads, yielding one entry per CDR3 protein. The sample consists of more than 450,000 distinct CDR3 sequences, 7.6% of them appearing once. This clonotype appeared a few times. Antigen specificity is unknown. The receptor's source is a man aged 50 to 69 who received an inactivated influenza vaccine. The sequenced sample was PBMCs from blood, obtained around 25 months after vaccination. This chain links TRBV27 with TRBJ2-1, with TRBD2 identical over 12 bases. In DNA, the CDR3 is TGTGCCAGCGGCCGGGGGGCTAGCGGGGGGGTAAGGCAGTTCTTC. It encodes CASGRGASGGVRQFF.